The 25 T cell receptor beta chains listed next were all sequenced from one sample in a study of cytomegalovirus exposure and HLA in healthy donors. Amplification used 60 Vbeta primers and 13 Jbeta primers. Clones were read by immunoSEQ multiplex PCR, and TCRdb kept only the in-frame ones, dropping some. The data contain 60,000 to 85,000 clones, over 60% of them singletons. The material sequenced was PBMCs. The source is a male donor in good health and CMV-seropositive.

This sequence joins TRBV5-6 and TRBJ1-6, with D unresolved. Germline loops: CDR1 SGHDT, CDR2 YYEEEE. This CDR3 has 17 amino acids. V was shortened by 0 bases and J by 0 bases, with 10 bases between the two germline ends. CDR3 bases: TGTGCCAGCAGCTTGGTGAGCGGGAGCTCCTATAATTCACCCCTCCACTTT. It specifies CASSLVSGSSYNSPLHF.

The rearrangement uses TRBV18 and TRBJ1-2; 7 nucleotides match TRBD1. Trimming removed 4 bases from V and 2 bases from J; junction bases left unmatched: 4. This CDR3 has 14 amino acids. Germline V gene lookup returns CDR1 KGHSH and CDR2 LQKENI. CDR3 sequence (DNA): TGTGCCAGCTCACAGGGGGCTGAGAACTATGGCTACACCTTC. This gives the protein CASSQGAENYGYTF.

The chain carries TRBV7-2 and TRBJ2-6; 8 bases match TRBD1. Per germline, CDR1 SGHTA and CDR2 FQGNSA. J lost 3 bases, V lost 4 bases, and 11 bases had no gene match. The CDR3 has 18 amino acids. The CDR3 DNA follows: TGTGCCAGCAGCTCCAGGGGCAGGGGGCTAGGTGGGGCCAACGTCCTGACTTTC. Amino acids: CASSSRGRGLGGANVLTF.

This clone was seen only a few times. V usage is TRBV2 and J usage is TRBJ2-3, with 14 bases aligning to TRBD2. Trimming cost V 6 bases and J 13 bases; bases outside gene matches: 6. In germline, CDR1 is SNHLY, CDR2 FYNNEI. There are 13 residues in the CDR3. CDR3: CASRETSGGVKYF. CDR3 DNA sequence: TGTGCCAGCAGAGAGACTAGCGGGGGGGTCAAGTATTTT.

This clone was detected once. J is TRBJ2-7 and V is TRBV6-1, with 8 bases identical to TRBD2. Looked up from germline, CDR1 is MNHNS and CDR2 is SASEGT. After removal of 8 bases from V and 4 bases from J, the junction contained 10 bases not matched to a gene. This CDR3 is built from 14 residues. Here the CDR3 DNA reads TGTGCCAGCCATTTTCTAGCGGGTTTTTACGAGCAGTACTTC. Its protein product is CASHFLAGFYEQYF.

The rearrangement uses TRBV14 and TRBJ1-6, with 7 positions matching TRBD1. Trimming cost V 5 bases and J 9 bases; bases outside gene matches: 7. In germline, CDR1 is SGHDN, CDR2 FVKESK. The CDR3 is 14 amino acids. The CDR3 nucleotides are TGTGCCAGCAGCGCCGACAGGGTATTTTCACCCCTCCACTTT. Translation gives CASSADRVFSPLHF.

V usage is TRBV27 and J usage is TRBJ1-2; 8 nucleotides line up with TRBD1. Germline-derived CDR1 and CDR2 are MNHEY and SMNVEV (reference sequence). This CDR3 has 16 residues. V dropped 4 bases and J dropped 4; count of bases not matched to a gene: 11. CDR3 region: CASSSRTGHGGYGYTF. The CDR3 DNA reads as TGTGCCAGCAGTTCCAGGACAGGGCATGGCGGCTATGGCTACACCTTC.

The chain carries TRBV4-1 and TRBJ2-1, with D perhaps TRBD2 (6 bases). Deletions cut 0 bases from V and 3 bases from J, with 15 bases between. The CDR3 has 17 amino acids. CDR1 is MGHRA, CDR2 YSYEKL, per germline. The CDR3 reads CASSQDEGSGYYNEQFF. CDR3 nucleotide sequence: TGCGCCAGCAGCCAAGATGAAGGTAGCGGCTACTACAATGAGCAGTTCTTC.

The V and J genes are TRBV9 and TRBJ2-1; 11 bases fit TRBD2. V shed 4 bases and J 12 bases; nucleotides not matched to a gene: 15. The CDR3 runs 16 residues. CDR1 is SGDLS and CDR2 is YYNGEE in the germline V gene. In DNA, the CDR3 is TGTGCCAGCAGCCCCCGGCGGATTAGCGGGAGGGACGGGCAGTTCTTC. This encodes CASSPRRISGRDGQFF. The variable domain in full, with the rest retrieved from reference TRBV9 and TRBJ2-1, is DSGVTQTPKHLITATGQRVTLRCSPRSGDLSVYWYQQSLDQGLQFLIQYYNGEERAKGNILERFSAQQFPDLHSELNLSSLELGDSALYFCASSPRRISGRDGQFFGPGTRLTVL.

This sequence joins TRBV18 and TRBJ1-5; no definite D call. CDR1 is KGHSH, CDR2 LQKENI, per germline. Between the trimmed V and J ends, which lost 4 bases and 2 bases, there was a span of 18 bases. This CDR3 has 17 amino acids. The CDR3 bases are TGTGCCAGCTCACATTCGGCGGGCATCGGGGGCAATCAGCCCCAGCATTTT. Its translation is CASSHSAGIGGNQPQHF.

The chain combines TRBV5-1 with TRBJ2-2; D not resolved. Germline assignment: CDR1 SGHRS and CDR2 YFSETQ. V lost 0 bases to trimming and J lost 1 base, with 7 bases between them. The CDR3 sequence is 15 residues long. CDR3 residues: CASSLGVQNTGELFF. CDR3 in DNA: TGCGCCAGCAGCTTGGGTGTACAGAACACCGGGGAGCTGTTTTTT.

V gene TRBV11-3 combines with J gene TRBJ2-2; a weak D match, TRBD1 (6 bases). The V end was cut by 3 bases, the J end by 4 bases, with 21 bases between. The CDR3 runs to 18 residues. The V gene's germline CDR1 is SGHNT and CDR2 YENEEA. Here the CDR3 DNA reads TGTGCCAGCAGCTTTTCACGAAGCGGAGTGGGGGCCACCGGGGAGCTGTTTTTT. Encoded protein: CASSFSRSGVGATGELFF.

Only a few counts were recorded for this clone. The V call is TRBV4-2, the J call TRBJ1-3, with 8 bases lining up with TRBD1. Germline CDR1 is LGHNA and CDR2 is YNFKEQ. The CDR3 is made up of 16 amino acids. V shed 4 bases, J shed 0 bases, and the junction held 5 bases outside the gene matches. CDR3 in amino acids: CASSRRDRSSGNTIYF. CDR3 nucleotides: TGTGCCAGCAGCCGGCGGGACAGGTCCTCTGGAAACACCATATATTTT.

The chain has TRBV29-1 and TRBJ1-2, with D maybe TRBD1 (6 bases). The CDR3 is 13 residues long. Germline V gene lookup returns CDR1 SQVTM and CDR2 ANQGSEA. The germline V and J ends were trimmed by 0 bases and 4 bases, with 9 bases remaining between them. CDR3 in DNA: TGCAGCGTTGAAGATAGGGGGTCCTATGGCTACACCTTC. Its translation: CSVEDRGSYGYTF.

V and J are TRBV11-2 and TRBJ2-7; no definite D call. Germline assignment: CDR1 SGHAT and CDR2 FQNNGV. The CDR3 has 15 amino acids. V lost 1 base to trimming and J lost 1 base, with 11 bases between them. The CDR3 is CASSLVAHGSYEQYF. The CDR3 bases are TGTGCCAGCAGCTTAGTGGCCCACGGGTCCTACGAGCAGTACTTC.

The CDR3 DNA is TGCGCCAGCAGTCAACTAGCGGCTCTAGCCAAAAACATTCAGTACTTC. It is translated as CASSQLAALAKNIQYF. This sequence joins TRBV23-1 and TRBJ2-4; 7 bases fit TRBD2. TRBV23-1 is reported as an ORF; its role is uncertain. V lost 2 bases to trimming and J lost 0 bases; unmatched junction nucleotides: 4. This CDR3 has 16 amino acids.

This chain links TRBV7-6 with TRBJ2-5, with a tentative D call TRBD1 (5 bases). The CDR3 sequence is 15 residues long. Between the trimmed V and J ends, which lost 3 bases and 5 bases, there was a span of 16 bases. Germline-derived CDR1 and CDR2 are SGHVS and FNYEAQ. DNA for the CDR3: TGTGCCAGCAGCTTGGAACAGGCAGGCCAGGAGACCCAGTACTTC. Its translation: CASSLEQAGQETQYF.

This clone has just one count. The chain combines TRBV18 with TRBJ2-2; no reliable D call. This CDR3 has 12 amino acids. Per germline, CDR1 KGHSH and CDR2 LQKENI. V was trimmed by 3 bases and J by 5 bases, leaving 4 bases between them. The CDR3 DNA is TGTGCCAGCTCACCCCGTACCGGGGAGCTGTTTTTT. Its protein is CASSPRTGELFF.

The sample holds a few counts of this clone. This chain links TRBV11-2 with TRBJ2-2; D is ambiguous. V was trimmed by 0 bases and J by 0 bases, leaving 8 bases between them. There are 16 residues in the CDR3. CDR1 is SGHAT and CDR2 is FQNNGV in the germline V gene. The CDR3 sequence: CASSLEFGANTGELFF. DNA for the CDR3: TGTGCCAGCAGCTTAGAGTTCGGTGCGAACACCGGGGAGCTGTTTTTT.

The count of this clone is one. This chain joins TRBV28 and TRBJ1-4; D is possibly TRBD1 (5 bases). V lost 2 bases and J lost 3, with 10 bases in between. This CDR3 region has 15 residues. The germline gives CDR1 MDHEN, CDR2 SYDVKM. The CDR3 is CASSLGGIANEKLFF. CDR3 bases: TGTGCCAGCAGTTTAGGGGGGATTGCTAATGAAAAACTGTTTTTT. The complete variable domain, with remaining parts taken from reference TRBV28 and TRBJ1-4, reads DVKVTQSSRYLVKRTGEKVFLECVQDMDHENMFWYRQDPGLGLRLIYFSYDVKMKEKGDIPEGYSVSREKKERFSLILESASTNQTSMYLCASSLGGIANEKLFFGSGTQLSVL.

The chain joins TRBV9 to TRBJ2-1; D might be TRBD1 (6 bases). Trimming shortened V by 4 bases and J by 5 bases, and 16 bases separated the two germline ends. The CDR3 sequence is 15 residues long. CDR1 and CDR2 (germline): SGDLS, YYNGEE. The chain's CDR3 is CASSPTGHPNNEQFF. The CDR3 DNA reads TGTGCCAGCAGCCCTACGGGACACCCGAACAATGAGCAGTTCTTC.

The chain carries TRBV19 and TRBJ1-1, with a weak D call TRBD1 (6 bases). V gave up 6 bases and J gave up 3 bases, with 11 bases separating them. The CDR3 sequence is 13 residues long. Germline V CDR1 and CDR2: LNHDA, SQIVND (reference sequence). The CDR3 DNA follows: TGTGCCAGTAGGGACAGTGGGGACACTGAAGCTTTCTTT. It specifies CASRDSGDTEAFF.

The genes are TRBV5-1 and TRBJ1-1; a weak D match, TRBD1 (6 bases). The ends were cut back, 1 base at V and 5 bases at J, with 12 bases in the middle. Germline lookup yields CDR1 SGHRS and CDR2 YFSETQ. This CDR3 is built from 14 residues. The CDR3 DNA reads TGCGCCAGCAGCTTGACAGGGCCGATGACTGAAGCTTTCTTT. Translation: CASSLTGPMTEAFF.

V usage is TRBV10-3 and J usage is TRBJ1-6, with D possibly matching TRBD1 (5 bases). V lost 10 bases to trimming and J lost 6 bases, with 13 bases between them. This CDR3 region has 13 residues. Germline lookup yields CDR1 ENHRY and CDR2 SYGVKD. This CDR3 is CAKQGDINSPLHF. Written as DNA, the CDR3 is TGTGCCAAGCAGGGTGATATTAATTCACCCCTCCACTTT.

The gene calls are TRBV5-4 and TRBJ2-3; 7 nucleotides line up with TRBD2. Germline loops: CDR1 SGHNT, CDR2 YYREEE (reference sequence). With V trimmed by 1 base and J by 0 bases, 8 bases remained unmatched. CDR3 size: 17 residues. Written as DNA, the CDR3 is TGTGCCAGCAGCTTGTACCGCGGGGGAGCTAGCACAGATACGCAGTATTTT. This sequence encodes CASSLYRGGASTDTQYF. Supplemented by reference TRBV5-4 and TRBJ2-3, the full variable domain reads ETGVTQSPTHLIKTRGQQVTLRCSSQSGHNTVSWYQQALGQGPQFIFQYYREEENGRGNFPPRFSGLQFPNYSSELNVNALELDDSALYLCASSLYRGGASTDTQYFGPGTRLTVL.